The 27 T cell receptor beta chains given below trace back to one sample, sequenced in a study of response to subunit inactivated influenza vaccine. TCRdb reprocessed the RT-PCR reads via MiXCR and lists one record per CDR3 protein. Of about 500,000 distinct CDR3 sequences in the sample, about 15% were seen once. The source was CD4+ T cells sorted from PBMCs, collected around 25 months after vaccination. The receptors stem from a man between 45 and 75 years old who received an inactivated influenza vaccine.

This clonotype occurred once. The gene calls are TRBV29-1 and TRBJ1-4; D is uncertain. The germline V gene has CDR1 SQVTM and CDR2 ANQGSEA. The CDR3 spans 12 residues. V was clipped by 4 bases and J by 8 bases, with 11 bases between them. The CDR3 bases are TGCAGCGTTGGGAACTCTGGGGAAAAACTGTTTTTT. Amino acid sequence: CSVGNSGEKLFF.

This clonotype was counted at least ten times. This chain joins TRBV18 and TRBJ1-1, with D unclear. This CDR3 comprises 14 residues. The germline V gene has CDR1 KGHSH and CDR2 LQKENI. The V end was cut by 3 bases, the J end by 1 base, with 9 bases between. DNA for the CDR3: TGTGCCAGCTCACCTATTTCGGAGAACACTGAAGCTTTCTTT. Protein: CASSPISENTEAFF.

The chain recombines TRBV12-3 or TRBV12-4 with TRBJ2-1; 11 nucleotides line up with TRBD1. Trimming took 10 bases from V and 10 from J; bases not matched to a gene: 3. The CDR3 runs 11 residues. The CDR3 DNA sequence: TGTGCCACTCGGACAGGGGGCGAGCAGTTCTTC. It translates to CATRTGGEQFF.

The V call is TRBV28, the J call TRBJ1-6; possible D gene TRBD1, 5 bases. The germline V and J ends were trimmed by 8 bases and 7 bases, with 24 bases remaining between them. The CDR3 sequence is 17 residues long. Germline loops: CDR1 MDHEN, CDR2 SYDVKM. CDR3 protein: CASRLGRLTDKNSPLHF. CDR3 sequence (DNA): TGTGCCAGCCGTCTAGGTAGATTGACAGATAAAAATTCACCCCTCCACTTT.

This clonotype came up a few times. V gene TRBV6-2 or TRBV6-3 combines with J gene TRBJ2-2, with D maybe TRBD1 (6 bases). In germline, CDR1 is MNHEY, CDR2 SVGEGT. This CDR3 contains 19 residues. Trimming removed 2 bases at V and 1 base at J, with 20 bases between. For the CDR3, the DNA is TGTGCCAGCAGTTACCCGGCCAGGGGTATAGGGTTGAACACCGGGGAGCTGTTTTTT. This encodes CASSYPARGIGLNTGELFF.

The chain recombines TRBV7-9 with TRBJ2-1, with a weak D call TRBD2 (6 bases). Germline V gene data show CDR1 as SEHNR and CDR2 as FQNEAQ (reference sequence). Trimming shortened V by 2 bases and J by 0 bases, and 11 bases separated the two germline ends. CDR3 size: 16 residues. The CDR3: CASSLIGGTSYNEQFF. The CDR3 DNA reads as TGTGCCAGCAGCTTAATCGGGGGAACCTCCTACAATGAGCAGTTCTTC.

The V call is TRBV7-9, the J call TRBJ1-5; TRBD1 is a possible D gene (6 bases). V was pared by 7 bases and J by 2 bases, with 15 bases between. The germline V gene encodes CDR1 SEHNR and CDR2 FQNEAQ (reference sequence). CDR3 length: 15 residues. The CDR3 bases are TGTGCCAGCATCCTTACCAGGGGTCGCAATCAGCCCCAGCATTTT. This translates into CASILTRGRNQPQHF.

The chain links TRBV28 to TRBJ2-7, with 7 bases fitting TRBD1. The CDR3 sequence is 14 residues long. CDR1 MDHEN and CDR2 SYDVKM come from the germline V gene. The V gene end was trimmed by 8 bases and the J gene end by 4 bases; junction bases not matched to a gene: 11. The CDR3 loop is CASFAGTATYEQYF. CDR3 coding DNA: TGTGCCAGCTTTGCCGGGACAGCGACTTACGAGCAGTACTTC.

This clonotype has only a few counts. The chain carries TRBV11-3 and TRBJ2-7, with 8 bases identical to TRBD2. This CDR3 is built from 14 residues. Germline values: CDR1 SGHNT, CDR2 YENEEA. Trimming at V came to 1 base and at J to 6 bases, leaving 5 bases not matched to a gene. The chain's CDR3 is CASSLGQRGREQYF. DNA for the CDR3: TGTGCCAGCAGCTTAGGTCAGCGGGGGCGCGAGCAGTACTTC.

This sequence joins TRBV12-3 or TRBV12-4 and TRBJ2-3, with D unclear. V lost 11 bases and J 0 bases, leaving 27 bases between the germline ends. The CDR3 is 18 residues long. The CDR3 sequence: CACCPSVVGKISTDTQYF. In DNA form, the CDR3 reads TGTGCCTGCTGTCCCAGTGTCGTGGGGAAAATCAGCACAGATACGCAGTATTTT.

The chain carries TRBV12-3 or TRBV12-4 and TRBJ2-4, with D possibly called TRBD1 or TRBD2 (5 bases each). Deletions cut 5 bases from V and 4 bases from J, with 12 bases between. The CDR3 is 14 amino acids. The CDR3 coding sequence is TGTGCCAGCAGTCTTGGGACGGAAAAAAACATTCAGTACTTC. Protein product: CASSLGTEKNIQYF.

The chain uses TRBV11-2 and TRBJ1-4, with D perhaps matching TRBD1 (6 bases). This CDR3 comprises 16 residues. Germline CDR1 is SGHAT and CDR2 is FQNNGV. V lost 0 bases and J lost 8, with 16 bases in between. CDR3 sequence reads: CASSLDSGGVREKLFF. CDR3 DNA: TGTGCCAGCAGCTTAGATTCCGGGGGCGTGAGGGAAAAACTGTTTTTT.

This clonotype was seen a handful of times. The chain combines TRBV19 with TRBJ1-1; D is undetermined. In germline, CDR1 is LNHDA, CDR2 SQIVND (reference sequence). V gave up 2 bases and J gave up 2 bases, with 9 bases separating them. This CDR3 is 14 amino acids long. CDR3: CASSILGGNTEAFF. For the CDR3, the DNA is TGTGCCAGTAGTATACTCGGAGGAAACACTGAAGCTTTCTTT.

This clonotype was recorded a few times. The chain couples TRBV28 to TRBJ2-4; D might be TRBD2 (5 bases). Germline-derived CDR1 and CDR2 are MDHEN and SYDVKM. Trimming stripped 3 bases from V and 8 bases from J, with 17 bases between. The CDR3 is 15 residues long. CDR3 sequence reads: CASSLGLVVGDIQYF. The CDR3 nucleotides are TGTGCCAGCAGTTTGGGCCTCGTGGTCGGGGACATTCAGTACTTC.

This clonotype has only one observation. The chain couples TRBV19 to TRBJ2-6; D possibly corresponds to TRBD1 (6 bases). Trimming took off 5 bases at V and 1 base at J, with 15 bases between the two ends. The CDR3 has 17 residues. CDR1 is LNHDA and CDR2 is SQIVND in the germline V gene (reference sequence). This CDR3 reads CASSVGQLLSGANVLTF. The CDR3 coding sequence is TGTGCCAGTAGTGTCGGACAGCTCTTGTCTGGGGCCAACGTCCTGACTTTC.

The sample holds a few counts of this clonotype. V usage is TRBV20-1 and J usage is TRBJ2-1, with TRBD2 identical over 10 bases. CDR3 length equals 16 residues. Germline assignment: CDR1 DFQATT and CDR2 SNEGSKA (reference sequence). V trimming: 1 base; J trimming: 7 bases; junction bases outside the gene matches: 10. CDR3 region: CSARGLAGVVRNEQFF. The CDR3 coding sequence is TGCAGTGCTAGAGGCCTAGCGGGGGTCGTAAGGAATGAGCAGTTCTTC.

CDR3 residues: CSAQRGGRDNEQFF. Here the CDR3 DNA reads TGCAGTGCCCAGCGCGGGGGGAGGGACAATGAGCAGTTCTTC. The V call is TRBV20-1, the J call TRBJ2-1; 8 bases fit TRBD2. The CDR3 is made up of 14 amino acids. Losses at the gene ends were 6 bases for V and 5 bases for J; bases not matched to a gene: 9. Germline CDR1 is DFQATT and CDR2 is SNEGSKA (reference sequence).

This clonotype was counted many times. The chain links TRBV12-3 or TRBV12-4 to TRBJ1-5; D gene uncertain. V was cut by 3 bases and J by 3 bases, with 6 bases left in between. The CDR3 totals 13 residues. The DNA for the CDR3 is TGTGCCAGCAGTTTGATGGACAATCAGCCCCAGCATTTT. Amino acids: CASSLMDNQPQHF.

This chain links TRBV30 with TRBJ2-1; D not resolved. This CDR3 is 10 amino acids long. Trimming left V 0 bases short and J 11 bases short, with 5 bases between. Per germline, CDR1 GTSNPN and CDR2 SVGIG (reference sequence). The CDR3 here is CAWSVKQQFF. CDR3 in DNA: TGTGCCTGGAGTGTAAAGCAGCAGTTCTTC.

V and J are TRBV4-3 and TRBJ1-5, with D unresolved. The CDR3 runs to 18 residues. The V gene's germline CDR1 is LGHNA and CDR2 YSLEER. Deletions cut 0 bases from V and 1 base from J, with 16 bases between. The CDR3 here is CASSQDLGSIGSNQPQHF. The CDR3, as DNA: TGCGCCAGCAGCCAAGATCTCGGCTCGATAGGGAGCAATCAGCCCCAGCATTTT.

This clonotype was counted only a few times. The V and J genes are TRBV29-1 and TRBJ1-3; D is unresolved. V shed 4 bases and J shed 1 base, with 8 bases lying between them. CDR3 length: 13 residues. CDR1 is SQVTM, CDR2 ANQGSEA, per germline. This chain's CDR3 is CSVAGWSGNTIYF. The CDR3 DNA sequence: TGCAGCGTTGCGGGTTGGTCTGGAAACACCATATATTTT.

This clonotype has just a few counts. This sequence joins TRBV20-1 and TRBJ2-1; D remains unclear. The CDR3 runs 13 residues. V was clipped by 3 bases and J by 8 bases, with 14 bases between them. In germline, CDR1 is DFQATT, CDR2 SNEGSKA (reference sequence). CDR3 loop: CSASKSAFDEQFF. Here the CDR3 DNA reads TGCAGTGCTAGCAAAAGCGCCTTTGATGAGCAGTTCTTC.

This clonotype was observed a handful of times. The V call is TRBV10-3, the J call TRBJ2-3; D possibly uses TRBD1 or TRBD2 (5 bases each). CDR1 and CDR2 (germline): ENHRY, SYGVKD. The V gene lost 4 bases and the J gene lost 1 base, with 12 bases spanning the gap. The CDR3 has 15 residues. The CDR3 protein is CAISAGARGTDTQYF. As DNA, the CDR3 is TGTGCCATCAGTGCCGGGGCGCGGGGCACAGATACGCAGTATTTT.

V is TRBV25-1 and J is TRBJ2-2; D unclear. The CDR3 loop spans 19 amino acids. Between the trimmed V and J ends, which lost 4 bases and 2 bases, there was a span of 23 bases. Germline V CDR1 and CDR2: MGHDK, SYGVNS. The DNA for the CDR3 is TGTGCCAGCAGTGCAATAAGATCAAAGGACCGGAGAAACACCGGGGAGCTGTTTTTT. It translates to CASSAIRSKDRRNTGELFF.

The rearrangement uses TRBV3-1 and TRBJ2-7, with D perhaps TRBD1 (5 bases). Looked up from germline, CDR1 is LGHDT and CDR2 is YNNKEL (reference sequence). The CDR3 contains 16 residues. With 4 bases removed from V and 3 bases from J, the gap between germline ends came to 19 bases. The CDR3 loop reads CASSPTGSHLDYEQYF. The DNA for the CDR3 is TGTGCCAGCAGCCCCACAGGATCGCATCTCGACTACGAGCAGTACTTC.

The V call is TRBV12-3 or TRBV12-4, the J call TRBJ1-5; D is uncertain. CDR3 size: 12 residues. Trimming pared 6 bases from V and 7 bases from J, leaving 10 bases between. This CDR3 reads CASSVWGQPQHF. CDR3 DNA sequence: TGTGCCAGCAGCGTATGGGGACAGCCCCAGCATTTT.

This clonotype was recorded a few times. The chain carries TRBV4-3 and TRBJ2-5, with 14 bases aligning to TRBD2. The CDR3 extends over 19 amino acids. Germline V lookup: CDR1 LGHNA, CDR2 YSLEER. J was trimmed by 4 bases and V by 3 bases; bases with no gene match: 13. The CDR3 sequence: CASSHRARGTSGSVETQYF. CDR3 coding DNA: TGCGCCAGCAGCCACCGAGCCAGAGGGACTAGCGGGAGCGTAGAGACCCAGTACTTC.